This T cell receptor beta chain was identified in a study of neurological immune-mediated disorders. Each CDR3 protein is one row after TCRdb ran MiXCR on the 5' RACE reads. The repertoire holds tens of thousands of distinct CDR3 sequences, with 13% to 15% as singletons. This clonotype was observed many times. J lost 7 bases, V lost 3 bases, and 7 bases had no gene match. CDR1 and CDR2 (germline): MNHNS, SASEGT. There are 15 residues in the CDR3. Sequencing used PBMCs. The V call is TRBV6-1, the J call TRBJ2-4; 9 bases map to TRBD1. This clonotype was sampled from a woman in her 50s with HTLV-1-associated myelopathy (HAM/TSP). The CDR3 reads CASSDAGTGRNIQYF. The CDR3 nucleotides are TGTGCCAGCAGTGACGCCGGGACAGGGAGGAACATTCAGTACTTC.